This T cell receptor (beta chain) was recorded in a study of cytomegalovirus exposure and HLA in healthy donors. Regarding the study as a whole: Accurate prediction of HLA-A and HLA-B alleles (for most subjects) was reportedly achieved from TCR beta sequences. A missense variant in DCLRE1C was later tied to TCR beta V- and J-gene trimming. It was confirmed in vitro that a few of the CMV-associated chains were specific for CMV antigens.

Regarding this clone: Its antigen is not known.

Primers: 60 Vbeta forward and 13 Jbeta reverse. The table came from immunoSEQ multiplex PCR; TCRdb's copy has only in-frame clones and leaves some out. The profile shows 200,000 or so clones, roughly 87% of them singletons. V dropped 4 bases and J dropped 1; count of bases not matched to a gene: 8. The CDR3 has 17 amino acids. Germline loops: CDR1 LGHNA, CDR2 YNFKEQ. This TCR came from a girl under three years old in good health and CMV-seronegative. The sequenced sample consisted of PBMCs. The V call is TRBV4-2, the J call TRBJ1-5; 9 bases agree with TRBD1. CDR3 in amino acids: CASSPQQGARSNQPQHF. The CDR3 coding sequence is TGTGCCAGCAGCCCCCAACAGGGGGCTCGAAGCAATCAGCCCCAGCATTTT.